This entry concerns a single T cell receptor (beta chain). What it recognizes is unknown. This specimen belongs to a study of T cell responses to AZD1222 COVID-19 vaccine. Study-wide background: Pooling of second doses given at about 4 or about 12 weeks was done. Study observations and caveats: The study found vaccine-associated CD4 TCRs spanning spike, dominant at 160-218 and 743-854. As reported, nearly half of all spike-specific TCRs target variant regions that are unmutated.

Only in-frame clones appear in the TCRdb table, and some are missing; sequencing was by immunoSEQ multiplex PCR. The table lists 150,000 to 200,000 clones, 85% to 95% of them singletons, with 0.64% in the top ten. This material consisted of peripheral blood, taken on day 0 of AZD1222 vaccination. This sequence originates from an adult in good health.

CDR3 protein: CATGHSVSSGNTIYF. The DNA of the CDR3 is TGTGCCACAGGTCATTCCGTTAGCTCTGGAAACACCATATATTTT. The rearrangement joins TRBV10-3 to TRBJ1-3; no clear D. V was shortened by 10 bases and J by 0 bases, with 16 bases between the two germline ends. The CDR3 covers 15 residues. The V gene's germline CDR1 is ENHRY and CDR2 SYGVKD.